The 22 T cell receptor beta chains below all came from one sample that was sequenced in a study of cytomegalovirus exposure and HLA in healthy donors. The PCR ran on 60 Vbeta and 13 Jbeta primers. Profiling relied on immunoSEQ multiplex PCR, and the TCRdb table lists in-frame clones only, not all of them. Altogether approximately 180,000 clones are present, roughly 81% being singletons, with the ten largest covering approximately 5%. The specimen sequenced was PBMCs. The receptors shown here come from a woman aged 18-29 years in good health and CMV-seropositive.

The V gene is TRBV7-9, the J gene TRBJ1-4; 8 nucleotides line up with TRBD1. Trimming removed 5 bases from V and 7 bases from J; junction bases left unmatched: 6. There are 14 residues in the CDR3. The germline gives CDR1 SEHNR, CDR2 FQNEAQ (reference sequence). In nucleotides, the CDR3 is TGTGCCAGCAGCCCACAGGGGGAGGTTGAAAAACTGTTTTTT. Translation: CASSPQGEVEKLFF.

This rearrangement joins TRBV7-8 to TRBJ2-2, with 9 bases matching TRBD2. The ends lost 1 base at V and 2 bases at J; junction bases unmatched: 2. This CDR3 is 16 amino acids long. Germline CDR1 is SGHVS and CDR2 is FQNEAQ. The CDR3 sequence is CASSLGGGVNTGELFF. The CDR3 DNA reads TGTGCCAGCAGCTTAGGCGGGGGGGTAAACACCGGGGAGCTGTTTTTT.

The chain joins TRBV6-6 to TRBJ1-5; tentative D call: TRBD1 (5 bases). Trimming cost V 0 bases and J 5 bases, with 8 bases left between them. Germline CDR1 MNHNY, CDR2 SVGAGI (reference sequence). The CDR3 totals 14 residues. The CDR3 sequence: CASSYSGGDQPQHF. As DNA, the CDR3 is TGTGCCAGCAGTTACTCGGGGGGGGATCAGCCCCAGCATTTT.

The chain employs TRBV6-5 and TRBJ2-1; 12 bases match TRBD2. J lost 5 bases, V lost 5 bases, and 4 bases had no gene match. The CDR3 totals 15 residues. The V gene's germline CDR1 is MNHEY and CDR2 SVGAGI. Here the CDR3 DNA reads TGTGCCAGCAGTACACTAGCGGGGGGAAACAATGAGCAGTTCTTC. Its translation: CASSTLAGGNNEQFF.

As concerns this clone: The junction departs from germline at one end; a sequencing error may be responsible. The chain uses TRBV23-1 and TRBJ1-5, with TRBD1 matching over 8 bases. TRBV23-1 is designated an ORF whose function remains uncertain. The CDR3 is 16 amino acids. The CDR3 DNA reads TGCGCCAGCAGTCGCTCGACAGGGGATTGCAATCAGCCCCAGCATTTC. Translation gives CASSRSTGDCNQPQHF.

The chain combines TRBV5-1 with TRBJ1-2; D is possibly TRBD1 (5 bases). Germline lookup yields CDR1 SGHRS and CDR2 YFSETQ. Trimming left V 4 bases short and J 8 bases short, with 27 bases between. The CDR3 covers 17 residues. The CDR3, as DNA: TGCGCCAGCAGCGGAGGCTTGTTCGGGGGGGGAGTACAAGGCTACACCTTC. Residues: CASSGGLFGGGVQGYTF.

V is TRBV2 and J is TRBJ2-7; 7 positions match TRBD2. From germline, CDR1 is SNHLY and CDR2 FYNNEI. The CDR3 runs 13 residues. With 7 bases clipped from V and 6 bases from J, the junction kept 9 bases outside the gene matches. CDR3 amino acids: CASMSGETTEQYF. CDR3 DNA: TGTGCCAGCATGAGCGGGGAGACCACCGAGCAGTACTTC.

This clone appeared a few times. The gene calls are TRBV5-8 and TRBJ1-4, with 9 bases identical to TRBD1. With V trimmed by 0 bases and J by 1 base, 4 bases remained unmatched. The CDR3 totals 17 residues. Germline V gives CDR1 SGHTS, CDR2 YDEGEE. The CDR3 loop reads CASSLGTGEGTNEKLFF. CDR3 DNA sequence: TGTGCCAGCAGCTTGGGGACAGGGGAAGGAACTAATGAAAAACTGTTTTTT.

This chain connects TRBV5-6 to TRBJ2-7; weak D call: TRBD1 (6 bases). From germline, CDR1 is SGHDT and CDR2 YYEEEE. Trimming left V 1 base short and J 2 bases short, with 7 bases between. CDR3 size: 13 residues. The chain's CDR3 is CASSLRQAYEQYF. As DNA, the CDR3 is TGTGCCAGCAGCTTGAGACAGGCCTACGAGCAGTACTTC.

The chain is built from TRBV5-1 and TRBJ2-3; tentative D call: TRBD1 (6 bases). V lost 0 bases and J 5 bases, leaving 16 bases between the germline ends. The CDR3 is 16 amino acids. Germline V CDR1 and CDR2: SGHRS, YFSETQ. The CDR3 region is CASSLGGNRVQDTQYF. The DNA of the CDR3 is TGCGCCAGCAGCTTGGGGGGAAACAGGGTTCAAGATACGCAGTATTTT.

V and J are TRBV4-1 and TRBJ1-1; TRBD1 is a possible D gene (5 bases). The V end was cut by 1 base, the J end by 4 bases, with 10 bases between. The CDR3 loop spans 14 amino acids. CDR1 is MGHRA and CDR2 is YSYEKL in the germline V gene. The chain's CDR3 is CASSQAEGVTEAFF. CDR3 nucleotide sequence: TGCGCCAGCAGCCAAGCGGAAGGGGTCACTGAAGCTTTCTTT.

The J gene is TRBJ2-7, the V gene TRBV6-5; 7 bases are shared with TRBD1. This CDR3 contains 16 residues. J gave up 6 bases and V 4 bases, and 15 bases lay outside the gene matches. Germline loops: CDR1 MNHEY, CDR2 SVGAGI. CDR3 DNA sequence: TGTGCCAGCAGTTTCGAGGGCTACAGGGGAGTGGGCGAGCAGTACTTC. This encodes CASSFEGYRGVGEQYF.

CDR3 bases: TGTGCCAGCAGTGTCTCCGGACAAGTTTTTGAAGCTTTCTTT. Amino acids: CASSVSGQVFEAFF. The chain is built from TRBV6-1 and TRBJ1-1, with D perhaps matching TRBD1 (5 bases). Germline values: CDR1 MNHNS, CDR2 SASEGT. This CDR3 contains 14 residues. V lost 4 bases and J 7 bases, leaving 16 bases between the germline ends.

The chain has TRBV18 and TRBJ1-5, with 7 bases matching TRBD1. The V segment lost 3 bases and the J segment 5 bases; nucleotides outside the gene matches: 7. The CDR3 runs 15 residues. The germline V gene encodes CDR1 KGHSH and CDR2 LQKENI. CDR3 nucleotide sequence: TGTGCCAGCTCACCCATGGGGCAGGGGGATCAGCCCCAGCATTTT. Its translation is CASSPMGQGDQPQHF.

CDR3 sequence: CASSLSIFSASTDTQYF. For the CDR3, the DNA is TGTGCCAGCAGTTTATCCATCTTTAGCGCGAGCACAGATACGCAGTATTTT. This chain connects TRBV27 to TRBJ2-3, with D maybe TRBD2 (5 bases). The CDR3 totals 17 residues. CDR1 is MNHEY and CDR2 is SMNVEV in the germline V gene (reference sequence). Trimming removed 0 bases at V and 0 bases at J, with 13 bases between.

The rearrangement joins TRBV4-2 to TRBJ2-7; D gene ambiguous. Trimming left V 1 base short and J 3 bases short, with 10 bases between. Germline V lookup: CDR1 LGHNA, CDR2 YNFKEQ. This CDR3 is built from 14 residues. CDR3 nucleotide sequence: TGTGCCAGCAGCCAAGGCGCTCTACTCTACGAGCAGTACTTC. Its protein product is CASSQGALLYEQYF.

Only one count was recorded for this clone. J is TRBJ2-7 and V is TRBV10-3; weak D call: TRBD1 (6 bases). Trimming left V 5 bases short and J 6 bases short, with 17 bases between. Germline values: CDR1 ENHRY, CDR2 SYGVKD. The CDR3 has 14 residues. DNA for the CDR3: TGTGCCATCAGTACAGGGATTGCTCGCTGCGAGCAGTACTTC. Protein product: CAISTGIARCEQYF.

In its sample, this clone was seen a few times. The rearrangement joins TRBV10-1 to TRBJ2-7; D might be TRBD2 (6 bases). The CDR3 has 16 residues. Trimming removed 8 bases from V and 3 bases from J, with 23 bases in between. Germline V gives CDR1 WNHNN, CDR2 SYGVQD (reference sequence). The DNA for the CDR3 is TGCGCCAGCGATTCAACCCGCGGGACGAAGAGCTACGAGCAGTACTTC. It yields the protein CASDSTRGTKSYEQYF.

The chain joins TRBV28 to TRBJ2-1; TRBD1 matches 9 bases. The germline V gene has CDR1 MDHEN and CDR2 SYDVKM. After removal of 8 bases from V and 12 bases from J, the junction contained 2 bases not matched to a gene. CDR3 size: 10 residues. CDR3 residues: CASWGQGQFF. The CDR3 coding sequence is TGTGCCAGCTGGGGACAGGGGCAGTTCTTC.

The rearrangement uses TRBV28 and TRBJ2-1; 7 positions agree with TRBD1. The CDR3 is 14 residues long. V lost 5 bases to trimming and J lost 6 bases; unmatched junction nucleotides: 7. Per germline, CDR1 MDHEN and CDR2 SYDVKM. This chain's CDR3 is CASSPDREGNEQFF. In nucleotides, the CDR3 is TGTGCCAGCAGTCCAGACAGGGAAGGCAATGAGCAGTTCTTC.

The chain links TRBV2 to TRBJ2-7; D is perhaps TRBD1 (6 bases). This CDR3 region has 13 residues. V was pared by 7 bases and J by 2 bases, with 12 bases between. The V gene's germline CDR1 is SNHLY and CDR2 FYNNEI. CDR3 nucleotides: TGTGCCAGCACCCGGGACACCACCTACGAGCAGTACTTC. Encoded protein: CASTRDTTYEQYF.

Here the CDR3 reads CASSTSGASNEQFF. In DNA form, the CDR3 reads TGTGCCAGCTCGACTAGCGGGGCTTCCAATGAGCAGTTCTTC. J is TRBJ2-1 and V is TRBV18; 11 nucleotides match TRBD2. In germline, CDR1 is KGHSH, CDR2 LQKENI. V gave up 6 bases and J gave up 6 bases; unmatched junction bases: 4. This CDR3 contains 14 residues.